Here is one T cell receptor beta chain with its context. The antigen remains undetermined. The data were taken from a study of T cell repertoires in cytomegalovirus infection. Across the whole study: The authors used CMV epitopes that were HLA-C-restricted (recently identified) and HLA-B-restricted (well studied). Indications of both CMV infection and matching HLA type were provided by public TCR beta signatures. Study-wide findings and caveats: It was HLA-C-restricted CMV-specific TCR beta clonotypes that dominated the response ex vivo. Adding up the frequency of public TCR beta families identified people who carried CMV plus the relevant HLA.

TCRdb re-analysed the reads in MiXCR, keeping a single row per CDR3 protein. The table shows approximately 910,000 distinct CDR3 sequences, with less than 35% occurring only once. The input for sequencing was cultured CD8+ T cells from PBMCs, taken from culture after CMV antigen stimulation. This TCR came from a human donor in good health (CMV status not recorded). Some clones in this sample may be carry-over from other donors' samples.

The CDR3, as DNA: TGTGCCAGCTCACCCGACCAACGTGGCTATGGCTACACCTTC. Translated: CASSPDQRGYGYTF. The chain couples TRBV18 to TRBJ1-2; D is uncertain. CDR1 KGHSH and CDR2 LQKENI come from the germline V gene. CDR3 size: 14 residues. The germline V and J ends were trimmed by 3 bases and 4 bases, with 12 bases remaining between them.